This paragraph covers one TCR beta chain sequence. Its antigen remains unidentified. The CDR3 totals 15 residues. Germline CDR1 MDHEN, CDR2 SYDVKM. With 0 bases removed from V and 2 bases from J, the gap between germline ends came to 9 bases. Terminally differentiated effector memory CD45RA+ cells were left out of the naive CD8 fraction, which was CD45RO-negative and positively selected for CCR7. Every contributor of samples was a Caucasian grown-up residing in Nashville, Tennessee. This entry comes from a study of shared clonotypes between healthy human individuals. Broader study findings: Only blood samples were collected, and tissue repertoires likely differ. Naive CD4 clonotypes overlapped across a handful of donors at approximately 5.3%.

Profiled with immunoSEQ multiplex PCR; TCRdb holds only in-frame clones, not every one. The table records about 870,000 clones, around 93% of them present only once. V and J are TRBV28 and TRBJ2-3; D remains unclear. The source is a man in his thirties or forties in good health. The sequencing sample was made of naive CD8+ T cells sorted from blood. The CDR3 reads CASSLWASDTDTQYF. CDR3 bases: TGTGCCAGCAGTTTATGGGCTTCCGACACAGATACGCAGTATTTT.